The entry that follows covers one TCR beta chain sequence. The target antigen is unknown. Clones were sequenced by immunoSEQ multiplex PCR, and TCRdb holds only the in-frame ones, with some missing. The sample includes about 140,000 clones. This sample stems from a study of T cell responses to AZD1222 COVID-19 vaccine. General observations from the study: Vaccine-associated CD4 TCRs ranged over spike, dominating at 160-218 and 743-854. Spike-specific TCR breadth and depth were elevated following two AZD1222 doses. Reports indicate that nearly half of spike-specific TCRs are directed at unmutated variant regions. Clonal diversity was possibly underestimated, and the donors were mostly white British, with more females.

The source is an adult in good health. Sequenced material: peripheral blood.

DNA of the CDR3: TGCGCCAGCAGCTATATGGCGGGGGGCCCCTACGAGCAGTACTTC. Its protein is CASSYMAGGPYEQYF. This rearrangement joins TRBV5-1 to TRBJ2-7; 8 nucleotides line up with TRBD2. Trimming at V came to 3 bases and at J to 2 bases, leaving 7 bases not matched to a gene. The CDR3 length is 15 residues. Germline V gene lookup returns CDR1 SGHRS and CDR2 YFSETQ.